This entry features one T cell receptor beta chain sequence. Its antigen is not known. This table comes from immunoSEQ multiplex PCR, and its TCRdb copy is limited to in-frame clones, with some not included. The sample has more than 150,000 clones; 70% to 90% are singletons. While the first cohort had around 700 subjects, the donors belonged to the separate validation cohort of 120 subjects. This CDR3 is built from 18 residues. V trimming: 0 bases; J trimming: 5 bases; junction bases outside the gene matches: 15. In germline, CDR1 is GTSNPN, CDR2 SVGIG (reference sequence). The data belong to a study of cytomegalovirus exposure and HLA in healthy donors. Study-wide points: Both high specificity and high sensitivity reportedly marked the classifier's diagnosis of cytomegalovirus status. Despite most TCR sequences being rare, some public TCRs occurred in many donors.

The sequence was obtained from a man between 18 and 35 years old in good health and CMV-seronegative. The chain combines TRBV30 with TRBJ2-3, with TRBD1 matching 9 bases. Sequencing was performed on PBMCs. CDR3 sequence reads: CAWSVGSARDRVLDTQYF. In DNA, the CDR3 is TGTGCCTGGAGTGTAGGGTCGGCCCGGGACAGGGTGTTAGATACGCAGTATTTT. The full variable domain, completed using reference TRBV30 and TRBJ2-3, is SQTIHQWPATLVQPVGSPLSLECTVEGTSNPNLYWYRQAAGRGLQLLFYSVGIGQISSEVPQNLSASRPQDRQFILSSKKLLLSDSGFYLCAWSVGSARDRVLDTQYFGPGTRLTVL.